This TCR beta chain was identified during a study of T cell responses to AZD1222 COVID-19 vaccine. Study-wide results and caveats: Across the whole spike, CD4 TCRs peaked at regions 160-218 and 743-854. Spike-specific TCR depth and breadth grew after two AZD1222 doses. Unmutated variant regions reportedly attract nearly half of all spike-specific TCRs.

The CDR3 totals 15 residues. V shed 0 bases and J shed 5 bases, with 10 bases lying between them. In germline, CDR1 is SGHTA, CDR2 FQGNSA. A note on this clone: The antigen remains undetermined.

Only in-frame clones appear in the TCRdb table, and some are missing; sequencing was by immunoSEQ multiplex PCR. The data contain 100,000 to 120,000 clones, around 82% of them singletons. This TCR was sampled from an adult in good health. Source: peripheral blood, taken on day 0 of AZD1222 vaccination. V usage is TRBV7-2 and J usage is TRBJ1-4; D gene ambiguous. The CDR3 region is CASSLAGSNNEKLFF. Written as DNA, the CDR3 is TGTGCCAGCAGCTTAGCGGGGAGCAACAATGAAAAACTGTTTTTT. The full variable domain, in which reference TRBV7-2 and TRBJ1-4 provide the parts outside the CDR3, is GAGVSQSPSNKVTEKGKDVELRCDPISGHTALYWYRQSLGQGLEFLIYFQGNSAPDKSGLPSDRFSAERTGGSVSTLTIQRTQQEDSAVYLCASSLAGSNNEKLFFGSGTQLSVL.